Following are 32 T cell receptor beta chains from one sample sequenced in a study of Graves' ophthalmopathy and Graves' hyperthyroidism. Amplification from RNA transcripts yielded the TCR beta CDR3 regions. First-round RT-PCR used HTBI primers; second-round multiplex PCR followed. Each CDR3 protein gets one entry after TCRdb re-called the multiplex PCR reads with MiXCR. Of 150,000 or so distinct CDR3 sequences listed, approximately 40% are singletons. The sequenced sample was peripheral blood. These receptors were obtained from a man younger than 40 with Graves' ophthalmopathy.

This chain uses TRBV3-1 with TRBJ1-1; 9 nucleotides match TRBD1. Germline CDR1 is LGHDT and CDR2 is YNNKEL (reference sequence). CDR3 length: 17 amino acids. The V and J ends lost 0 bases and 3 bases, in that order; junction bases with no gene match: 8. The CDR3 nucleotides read TGTGCCAGCAGCCAAGATTTCGGGACAGGGATCCACACTGAAGCTTTCTTT. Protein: CASSQDFGTGIHTEAFF.

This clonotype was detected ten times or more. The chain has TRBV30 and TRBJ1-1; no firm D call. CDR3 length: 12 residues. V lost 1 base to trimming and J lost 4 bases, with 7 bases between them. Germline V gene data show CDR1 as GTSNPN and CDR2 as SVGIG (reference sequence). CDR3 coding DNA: TGTGCCTGGAGTGGAGGGTTCACTGAAGCTTTCTTT. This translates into CAWSGGFTEAFF.

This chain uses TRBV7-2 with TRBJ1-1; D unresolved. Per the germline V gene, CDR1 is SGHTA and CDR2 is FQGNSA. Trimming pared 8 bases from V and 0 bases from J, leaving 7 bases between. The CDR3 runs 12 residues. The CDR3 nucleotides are TGTGCCAGCTCTCGAGTGAACACTGAAGCTTTCTTT. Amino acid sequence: CASSRVNTEAFF. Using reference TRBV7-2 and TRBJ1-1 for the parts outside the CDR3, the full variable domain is GAGVSQSPSNKVTEKGKDVELRCDPISGHTALYWYRQSLGQGLEFLIYFQGNSAPDKSGLPSDRFSAERTGGSVSTLTIQRTQQEDSAVYLCASSRVNTEAFFGQGTRLTVV.

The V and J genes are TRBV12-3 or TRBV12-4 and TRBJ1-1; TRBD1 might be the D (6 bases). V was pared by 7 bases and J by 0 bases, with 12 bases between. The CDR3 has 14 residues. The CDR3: CASKTTGVNTEAFF. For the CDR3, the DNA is TGTGCCAGCAAAACGACAGGAGTGAACACTGAAGCTTTCTTT.

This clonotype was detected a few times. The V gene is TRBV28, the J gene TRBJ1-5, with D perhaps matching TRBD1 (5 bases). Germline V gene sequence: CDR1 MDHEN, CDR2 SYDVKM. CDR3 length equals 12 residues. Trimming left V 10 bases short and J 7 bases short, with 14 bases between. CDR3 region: CATQGAGQPQHF. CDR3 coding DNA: TGTGCCACCCAGGGTGCGGGGCAGCCCCAGCATTTT. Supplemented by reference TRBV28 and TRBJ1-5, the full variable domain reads DVKVTQSSRYLVKRTGEKVFLECVQDMDHENMFWYRQDPGLGLRLIYFSYDVKMKEKGDIPEGYSVSREKKERFSLILESASTNQTSMYLCATQGAGQPQHFGDGTRLSIL.

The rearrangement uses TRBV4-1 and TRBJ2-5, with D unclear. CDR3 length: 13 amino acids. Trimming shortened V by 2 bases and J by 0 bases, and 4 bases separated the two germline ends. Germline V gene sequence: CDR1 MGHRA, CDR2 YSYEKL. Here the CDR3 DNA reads TGCGCCAGCAGCCAACCGTACCAAGAGACCCAGTACTTC. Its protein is CASSQPYQETQYF.

The CDR3 here is CASNPPNHEQYF. The CDR3 DNA sequence: TGTGCCAGCAACCCCCCGAACCACGAGCAGTACTTC. This chain joins TRBV6-1 and TRBJ2-7; no reliable D call. Germline CDR1 is MNHNS and CDR2 is SASEGT. The CDR3 extends over 12 amino acids. V was shortened by 7 bases and J by 5 bases, with 12 bases between the two germline ends.

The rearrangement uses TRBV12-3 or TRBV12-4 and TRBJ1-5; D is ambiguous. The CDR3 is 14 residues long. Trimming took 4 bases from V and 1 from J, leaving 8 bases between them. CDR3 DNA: TGTGCCAGCAGTTCAGGAGAAAGCAATCAGCCCCAGCATTTT. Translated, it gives CASSSGESNQPQHF.

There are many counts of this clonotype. CDR3 loop: CATSDHTSGSTGELFF. CDR3 nucleotides: TGTGCCACCAGTGACCATACTAGCGGGAGTACCGGGGAGCTGTTTTTT. V gene TRBV24-1 combines with J gene TRBJ2-2; 11 bases are shared with TRBD2. The CDR3 consists of 16 residues. Per the germline V gene, CDR1 is KGHDR and CDR2 is SFDVKD. With V trimmed by 4 bases and J by 5 bases, 5 bases remained unmatched.

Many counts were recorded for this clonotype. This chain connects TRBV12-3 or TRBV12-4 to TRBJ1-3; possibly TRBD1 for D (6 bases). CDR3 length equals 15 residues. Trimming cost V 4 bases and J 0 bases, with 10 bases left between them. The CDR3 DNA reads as TGTGCCAGCAGTTCCCAGGGGACCTCTGGAAACACCATATATTTT. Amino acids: CASSSQGTSGNTIYF.

Here the CDR3 DNA reads TGTGCCACCCATGAGGGTCCCCCTCACCACGAGCAGTACTTC. Translating it yields CATHEGPPHHEQYF. This chain uses TRBV6-2 or TRBV6-3 with TRBJ2-7, with D possibly matching TRBD2 (5 bases). The V gene's germline CDR1 is MNHEY and CDR2 SVGEGT. The length of the CDR3 is 14 residues. Trimming cost V 10 bases and J 5 bases, with 21 bases left between them.

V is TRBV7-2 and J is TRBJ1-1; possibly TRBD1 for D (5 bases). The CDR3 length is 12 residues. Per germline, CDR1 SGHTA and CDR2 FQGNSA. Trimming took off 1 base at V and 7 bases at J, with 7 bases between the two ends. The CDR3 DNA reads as TGTGCCAGCAGCTTAGGGGGACTTGAAGCTTTCTTT. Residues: CASSLGGLEAFF.

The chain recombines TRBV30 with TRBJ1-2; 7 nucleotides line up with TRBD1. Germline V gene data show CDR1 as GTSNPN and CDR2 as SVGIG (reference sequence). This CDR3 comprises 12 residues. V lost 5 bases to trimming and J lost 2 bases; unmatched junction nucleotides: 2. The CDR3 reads CAWSQGNYGYTF. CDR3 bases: TGTGCCTGGTCACAGGGGAACTATGGCTACACCTTC.

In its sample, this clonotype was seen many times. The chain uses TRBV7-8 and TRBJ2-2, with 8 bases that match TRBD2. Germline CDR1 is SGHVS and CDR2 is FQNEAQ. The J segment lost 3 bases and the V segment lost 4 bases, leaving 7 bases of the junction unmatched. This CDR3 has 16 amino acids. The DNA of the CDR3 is TGTGCCAGCAGCTGGCCCCGGGAGGGGGACACCGGGGAGCTGTTTTTT. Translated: CASSWPREGDTGELFF. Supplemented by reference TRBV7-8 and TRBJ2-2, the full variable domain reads GAGVSQSPRYKVAKRGQDVALRCDPISGHVSLFWYQQALGQGPEFLTYFQNEAQLDKSGLPSDRFFAERPEGSVSTLKIQRTQQEDSAVYLCASSWPREGDTGELFFGEGSRLTVL.

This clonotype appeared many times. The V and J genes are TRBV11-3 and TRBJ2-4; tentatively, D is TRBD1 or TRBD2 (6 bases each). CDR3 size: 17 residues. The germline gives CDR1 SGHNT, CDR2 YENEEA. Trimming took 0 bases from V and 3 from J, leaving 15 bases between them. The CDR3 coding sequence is TGTGCCAGCAGCTTAGAAGGGACAAGGGAGGACAAAAACATTCAGTACTTC. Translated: CASSLEGTREDKNIQYF.

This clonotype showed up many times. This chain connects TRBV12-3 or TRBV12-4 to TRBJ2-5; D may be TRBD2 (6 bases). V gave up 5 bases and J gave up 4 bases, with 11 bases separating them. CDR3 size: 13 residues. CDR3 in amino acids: CASSPLASETQYF. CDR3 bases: TGTGCCAGCAGTCCCCTAGCGTCAGAGACCCAGTACTTC.

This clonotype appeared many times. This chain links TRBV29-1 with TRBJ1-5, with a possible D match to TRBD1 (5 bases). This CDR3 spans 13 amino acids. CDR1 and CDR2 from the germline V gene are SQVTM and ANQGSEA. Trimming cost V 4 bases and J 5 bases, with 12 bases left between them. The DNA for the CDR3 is TGCAGCGTTGCACAGGAGATCGATCAGCCCCAGCATTTT. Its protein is CSVAQEIDQPQHF. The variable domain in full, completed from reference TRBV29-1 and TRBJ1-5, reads SAVISQKPSRDICQRGTSLTIQCQVDSQVTMMFWYRQQPGQSLTLIATANQGSEATYESGFVIDKFPISRPNLTFSTLTVSNMSPEDSSIYLCSVAQEIDQPQHFGDGTRLSIL.

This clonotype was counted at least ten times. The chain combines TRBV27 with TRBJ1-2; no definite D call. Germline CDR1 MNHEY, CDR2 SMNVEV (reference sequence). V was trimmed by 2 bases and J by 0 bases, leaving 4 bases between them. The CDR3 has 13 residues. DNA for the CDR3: TGTGCCAGCAGTTTAAGGGCTAACTATGGCTACACCTTC. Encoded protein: CASSLRANYGYTF.

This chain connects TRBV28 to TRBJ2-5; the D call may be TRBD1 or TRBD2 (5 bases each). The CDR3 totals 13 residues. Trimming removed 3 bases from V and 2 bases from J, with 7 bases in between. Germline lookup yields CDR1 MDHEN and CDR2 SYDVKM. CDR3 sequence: CASSFGAQETQYF. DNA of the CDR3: TGTGCCAGCAGTTTCGGGGCACAAGAGACCCAGTACTTC.

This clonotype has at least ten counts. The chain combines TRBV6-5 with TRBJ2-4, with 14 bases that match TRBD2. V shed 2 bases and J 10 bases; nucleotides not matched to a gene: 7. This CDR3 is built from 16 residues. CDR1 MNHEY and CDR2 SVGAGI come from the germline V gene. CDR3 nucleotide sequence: TGTGCCAGCAGTTACCGCGGGACTAGCGGGGGACCAATTCAGTACTTC. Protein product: CASSYRGTSGGPIQYF.

The CDR3 DNA is TGTGCCAGCAGTGAAATGTCAGCCTCCGATAGCAATCAGCCCCAGCATTTT. Its protein product is CASSEMSASDSNQPQHF. The chain couples TRBV6-1 to TRBJ1-5; no firm D call. Germline lookup yields CDR1 MNHNS and CDR2 SASEGT. V gave up 2 bases and J gave up 0 bases, with 14 bases separating them. The CDR3 has 17 amino acids.

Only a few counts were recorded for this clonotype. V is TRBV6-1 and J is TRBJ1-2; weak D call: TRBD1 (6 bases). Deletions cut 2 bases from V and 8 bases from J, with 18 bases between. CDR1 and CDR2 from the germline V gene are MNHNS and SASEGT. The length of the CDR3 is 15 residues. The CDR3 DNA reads TGTGCCAGCAGTGAACGGTGGAACAGGGCGCGGGGCTACACCTTC. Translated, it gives CASSERWNRARGYTF.

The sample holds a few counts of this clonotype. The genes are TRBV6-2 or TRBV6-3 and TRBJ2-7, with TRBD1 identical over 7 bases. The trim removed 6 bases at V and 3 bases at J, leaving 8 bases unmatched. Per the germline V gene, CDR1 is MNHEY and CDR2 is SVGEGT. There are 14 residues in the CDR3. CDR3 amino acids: CASRYRGSNYEQYF. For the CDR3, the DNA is TGTGCCAGCAGATACAGGGGATCAAACTACGAGCAGTACTTC.

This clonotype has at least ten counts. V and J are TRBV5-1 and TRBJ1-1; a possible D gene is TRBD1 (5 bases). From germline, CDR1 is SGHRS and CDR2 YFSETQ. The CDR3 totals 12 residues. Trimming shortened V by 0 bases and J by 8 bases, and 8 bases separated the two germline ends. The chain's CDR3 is CASSLGGEEAFF. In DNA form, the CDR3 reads TGCGCCAGCAGCTTGGGAGGGGAGGAAGCTTTCTTT. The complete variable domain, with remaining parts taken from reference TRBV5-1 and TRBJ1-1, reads KAGVTQTPRYLIKTRGQQVTLSCSPISGHRSVSWYQQTPGQGLQFLFEYFSETQRNKGNFPGRFSGRQFSNSRSEMNVSTLELGDSALYLCASSLGGEEAFFGQGTRLTVV.

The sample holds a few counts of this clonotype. DNA of the CDR3: TGTGCCAGCAGTCAGACGGGACAGCCCGATCCTGGCTATGGCTACACCTTC. It codes for CASSQTGQPDPGYGYTF. The chain carries TRBV12-3 or TRBV12-4 and TRBJ1-2, with 7 bases that match TRBD1. The CDR3 covers 17 residues. V trimming: 5 bases; J trimming: 4 bases; junction bases outside the gene matches: 16.

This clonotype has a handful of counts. CDR3 nucleotide sequence: TGTGCCAGCAGTTTGGGTAAGCGGAACGAGCAGTACTTC. It codes for CASSLGKRNEQYF. The chain employs TRBV27 and TRBJ2-7, with TRBD2 as a possible D gene (5 bases). The CDR3 is made up of 13 amino acids. V was pared by 3 bases and J by 5 bases, with 11 bases between. CDR1 is MNHEY and CDR2 is SMNVEV in the germline V gene (reference sequence).

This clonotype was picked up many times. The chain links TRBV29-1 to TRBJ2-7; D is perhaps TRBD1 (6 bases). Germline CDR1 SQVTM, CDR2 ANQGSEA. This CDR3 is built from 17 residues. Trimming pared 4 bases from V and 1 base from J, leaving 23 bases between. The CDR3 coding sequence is TGCAGCGTTGTTCAGGGGAGTTGGCGTTTTTCTTCCTACGAGCAGTACTTC. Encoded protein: CSVVQGSWRFSSYEQYF.

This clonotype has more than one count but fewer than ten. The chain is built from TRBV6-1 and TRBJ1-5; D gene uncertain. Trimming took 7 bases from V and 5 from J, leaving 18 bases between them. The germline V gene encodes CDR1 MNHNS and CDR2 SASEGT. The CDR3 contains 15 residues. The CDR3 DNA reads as TGTGCCAGCAAAGATACAATAAGATATTATCAGCCCCAGCATTTT. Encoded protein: CASKDTIRYYQPQHF.

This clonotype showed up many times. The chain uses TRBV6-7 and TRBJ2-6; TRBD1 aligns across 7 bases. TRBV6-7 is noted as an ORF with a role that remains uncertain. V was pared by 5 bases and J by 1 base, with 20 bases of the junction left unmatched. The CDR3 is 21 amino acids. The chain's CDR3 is CASSPEGSPRGSRSGANVLTF. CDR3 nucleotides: TGTGCCAGCAGTCCCGAGGGATCCCCCAGGGGGTCTAGGTCTGGGGCCAACGTCCTGACTTTC.

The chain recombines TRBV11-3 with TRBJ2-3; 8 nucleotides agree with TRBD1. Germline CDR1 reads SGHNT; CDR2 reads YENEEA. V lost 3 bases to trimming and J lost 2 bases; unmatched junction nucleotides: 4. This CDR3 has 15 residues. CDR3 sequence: CASSFRTGNTDTQYF. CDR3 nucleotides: TGTGCCAGCAGCTTCCGGACAGGGAACACAGATACGCAGTATTTT.

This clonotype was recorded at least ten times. CDR3 loop: CSARVLAGYTGELFF. The CDR3 DNA reads TGCAGTGCTAGAGTGCTAGCGGGGTACACCGGGGAGCTGTTTTTT. This chain connects TRBV20-1 to TRBJ2-2; TRBD2 agrees at 9 bases. The CDR3 spans 15 residues. After removal of 1 base from V and 3 bases from J, the junction contained 3 bases not matched to a gene. CDR1 is DFQATT and CDR2 is SNEGSKA in the germline V gene (reference sequence).

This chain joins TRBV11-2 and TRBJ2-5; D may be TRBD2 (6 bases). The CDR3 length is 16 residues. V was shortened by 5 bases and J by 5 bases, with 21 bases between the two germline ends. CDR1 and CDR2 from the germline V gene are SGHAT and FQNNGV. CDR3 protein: CASSPGRGKGFETQYF. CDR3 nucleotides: TGTGCCAGCAGCCCCGGGCGCGGGAAGGGGTTCGAGACCCAGTACTTC.